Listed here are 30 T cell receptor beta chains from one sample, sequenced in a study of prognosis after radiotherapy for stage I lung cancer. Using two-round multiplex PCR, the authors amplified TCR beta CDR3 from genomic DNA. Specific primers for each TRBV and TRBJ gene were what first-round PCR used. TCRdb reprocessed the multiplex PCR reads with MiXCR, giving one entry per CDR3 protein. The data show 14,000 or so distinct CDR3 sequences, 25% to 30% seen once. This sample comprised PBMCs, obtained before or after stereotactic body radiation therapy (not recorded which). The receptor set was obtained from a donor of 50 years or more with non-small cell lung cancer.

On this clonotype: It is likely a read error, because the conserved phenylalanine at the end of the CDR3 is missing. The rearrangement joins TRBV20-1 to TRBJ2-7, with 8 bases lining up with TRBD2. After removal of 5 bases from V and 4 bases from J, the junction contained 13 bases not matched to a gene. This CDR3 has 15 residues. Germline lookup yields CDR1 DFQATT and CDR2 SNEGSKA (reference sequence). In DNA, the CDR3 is TGCAGTGCTCGGGTTGCGGGAGGCTATTGGTACGAGCAGTACTTG. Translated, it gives CSARVAGGYWYEQYL.

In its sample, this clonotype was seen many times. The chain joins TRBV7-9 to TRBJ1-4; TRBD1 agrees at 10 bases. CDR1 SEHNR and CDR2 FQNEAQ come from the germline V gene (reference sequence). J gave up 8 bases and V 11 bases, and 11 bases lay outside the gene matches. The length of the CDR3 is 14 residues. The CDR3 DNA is TGTGCCGGCTCCTTGACAGGGGGCGGCGAAAAACTGTTTTTT. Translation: CAGSLTGGGEKLFF.

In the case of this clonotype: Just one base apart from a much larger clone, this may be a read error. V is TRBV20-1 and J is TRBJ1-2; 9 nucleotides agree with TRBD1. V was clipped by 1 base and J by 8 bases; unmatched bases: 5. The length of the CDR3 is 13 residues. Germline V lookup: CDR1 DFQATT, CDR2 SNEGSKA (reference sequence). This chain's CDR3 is CSARVRTGVGYTF. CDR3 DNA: TGCAGTGCTAGAGTTAGGACAGGGGTGGGCTACACCTTC.

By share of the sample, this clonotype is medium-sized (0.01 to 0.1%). As DNA, the CDR3 is TGTGCCAGCAGCGACTACTCTGGGGCCAACGTCCTGACTTTC. Translating it yields CASSDYSGANVLTF. V and J are TRBV6-1 and TRBJ2-6; D perhaps matches TRBD2 (5 bases). V was trimmed by 6 bases and J by 0 bases, leaving 6 bases between them. CDR1 is MNHNS and CDR2 is SASEGT in the germline V gene. The CDR3 has 14 residues.

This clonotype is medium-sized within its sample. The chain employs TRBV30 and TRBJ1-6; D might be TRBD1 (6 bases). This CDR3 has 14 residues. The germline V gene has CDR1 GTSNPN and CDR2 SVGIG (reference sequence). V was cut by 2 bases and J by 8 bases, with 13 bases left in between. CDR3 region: CAWSPSGDHSPLHF. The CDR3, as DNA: TGTGCCTGGAGTCCGTCAGGGGATCATTCACCCCTCCACTTT. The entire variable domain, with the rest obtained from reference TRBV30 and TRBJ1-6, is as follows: SQTIHQWPATLVQPVGSPLSLECTVEGTSNPNLYWYRQAAGRGLQLLFYSVGIGQISSEVPQNLSASRPQDRQFILSSKKLLLSDSGFYLCAWSPSGDHSPLHFGNGTRLTVT.

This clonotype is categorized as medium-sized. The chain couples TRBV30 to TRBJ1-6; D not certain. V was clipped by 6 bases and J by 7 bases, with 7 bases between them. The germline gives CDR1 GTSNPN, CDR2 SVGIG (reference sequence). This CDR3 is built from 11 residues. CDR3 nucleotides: TGTGCCTGTGGGTTGAATTCACCCCTCCACTTT. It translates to CACGLNSPLHF.

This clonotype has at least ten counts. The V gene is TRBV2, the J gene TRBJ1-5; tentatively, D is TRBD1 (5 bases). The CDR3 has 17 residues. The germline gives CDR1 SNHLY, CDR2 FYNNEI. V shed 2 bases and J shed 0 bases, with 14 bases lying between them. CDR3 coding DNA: TGTGCCAGCAGTGAATTGTGGGCAGGGCCTAGCAATCAGCCCCAGCATTTT. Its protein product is CASSELWAGPSNQPQHF.

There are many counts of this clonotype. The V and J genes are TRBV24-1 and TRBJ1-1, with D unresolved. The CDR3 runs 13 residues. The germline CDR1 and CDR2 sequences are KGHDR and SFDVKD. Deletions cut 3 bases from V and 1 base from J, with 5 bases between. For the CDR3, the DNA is TGTGCCACCAGTGATGGAGGGAACACTGAAGCTTTCTTT. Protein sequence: CATSDGGNTEAFF.

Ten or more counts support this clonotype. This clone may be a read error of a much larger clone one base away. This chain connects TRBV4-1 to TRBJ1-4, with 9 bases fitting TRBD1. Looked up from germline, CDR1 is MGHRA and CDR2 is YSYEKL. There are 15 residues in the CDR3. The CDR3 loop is CVSSRSGQGLEKLFF. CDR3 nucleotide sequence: TGCGTCAGCAGCCGATCGGGACAGGGACTAGAAAAACTGTTTTTT.

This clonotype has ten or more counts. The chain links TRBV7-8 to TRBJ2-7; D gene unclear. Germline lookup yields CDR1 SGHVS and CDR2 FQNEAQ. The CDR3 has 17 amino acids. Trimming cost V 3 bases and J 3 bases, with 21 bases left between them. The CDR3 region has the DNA TGTGCCAGCAGCTTCCCCGACGATTCTGTGGGGTTCTACGAGCAGTACTTC. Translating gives CASSFPDDSVGFYEQYF.

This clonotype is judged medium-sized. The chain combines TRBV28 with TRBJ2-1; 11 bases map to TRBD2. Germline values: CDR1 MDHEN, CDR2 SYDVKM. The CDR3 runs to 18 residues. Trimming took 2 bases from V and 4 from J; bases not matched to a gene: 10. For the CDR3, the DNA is TGTGCCAGCAGTTTAGAGAGTAGCGGGGGGGGATTTTACAATGAGCAGTTCTTC. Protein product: CASSLESSGGGFYNEQFF.

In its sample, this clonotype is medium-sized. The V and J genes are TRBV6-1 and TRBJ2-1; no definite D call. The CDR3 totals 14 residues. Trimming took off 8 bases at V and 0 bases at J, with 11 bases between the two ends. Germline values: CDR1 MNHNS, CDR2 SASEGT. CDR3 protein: CASGPLNSYNEQFF. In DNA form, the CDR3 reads TGTGCCAGCGGGCCCCTAAACTCCTACAATGAGCAGTTCTTC.

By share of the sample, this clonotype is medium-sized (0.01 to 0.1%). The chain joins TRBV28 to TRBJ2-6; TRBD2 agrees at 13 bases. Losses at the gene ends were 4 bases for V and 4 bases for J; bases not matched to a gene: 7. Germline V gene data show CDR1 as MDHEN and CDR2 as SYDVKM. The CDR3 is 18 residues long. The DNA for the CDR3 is TGTGCCAGCAGTTCACTAGCGGGAGGGGGGTCAGGGGCCAACGTCCTGACTTTC. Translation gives CASSSLAGGGSGANVLTF.

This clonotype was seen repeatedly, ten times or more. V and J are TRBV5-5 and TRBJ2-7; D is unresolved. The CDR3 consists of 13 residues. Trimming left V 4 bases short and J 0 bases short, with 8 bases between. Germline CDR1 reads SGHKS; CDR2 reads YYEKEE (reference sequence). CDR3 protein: CASSAVVSYEQYF. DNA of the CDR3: TGTGCCAGCAGCGCAGTGGTCTCCTACGAGCAGTACTTC.

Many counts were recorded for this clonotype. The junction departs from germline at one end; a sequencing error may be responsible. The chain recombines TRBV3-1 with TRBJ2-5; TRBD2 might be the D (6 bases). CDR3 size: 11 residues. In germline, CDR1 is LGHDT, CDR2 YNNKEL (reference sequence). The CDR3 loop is CASSQTGLPDF. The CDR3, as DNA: TGTGCCAGCAGCCAGACGGGACTCCCGGACTTC.

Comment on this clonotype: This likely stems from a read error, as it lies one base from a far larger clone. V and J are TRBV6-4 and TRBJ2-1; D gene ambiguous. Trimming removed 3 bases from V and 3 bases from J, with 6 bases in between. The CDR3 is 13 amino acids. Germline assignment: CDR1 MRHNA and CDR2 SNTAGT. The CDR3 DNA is TGTGCCAGCAGTGAATGGCACTACAATGAGCAGTTCTTC. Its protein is CASSEWHYNEQFF.

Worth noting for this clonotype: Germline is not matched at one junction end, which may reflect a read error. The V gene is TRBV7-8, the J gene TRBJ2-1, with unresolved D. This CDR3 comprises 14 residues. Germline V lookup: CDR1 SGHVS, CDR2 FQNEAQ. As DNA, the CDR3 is TGTGCCAGCATCTTAGTCGCAGCCTACAATGATCAGTTCTTC. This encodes CASILVAAYNDQFF.

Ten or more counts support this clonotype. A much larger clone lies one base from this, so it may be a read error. CDR3 region: CASEPLAGGSTGELFF. CDR3 nucleotide sequence: TGTGCCAGCGAACCCCTAGCGGGAGGAAGCACCGGGGAGCTGTTTTTT. The chain combines TRBV28 with TRBJ2-2; 11 positions match TRBD2. V was pared by 8 bases and J by 4 bases, with 9 bases of the junction left unmatched. Germline V CDR1 and CDR2: MDHEN, SYDVKM. CDR3 length: 16 amino acids.

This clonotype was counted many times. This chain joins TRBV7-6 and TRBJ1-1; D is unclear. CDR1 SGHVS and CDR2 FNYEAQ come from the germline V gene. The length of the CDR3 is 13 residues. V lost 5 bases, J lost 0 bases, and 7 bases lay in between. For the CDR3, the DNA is TGTGCCAGCAGCCCCGGGTTGAACACTGAAGCTTTCTTT. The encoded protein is CASSPGLNTEAFF. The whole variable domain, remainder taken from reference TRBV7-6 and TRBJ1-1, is GAGVSQSPRYKVTKRGQDVALRCDPISGHVSLYWYRQALGQGPEFLTYFNYEAQQDKSGLPNDRFSAERPEGSISTLTIQRTEQRDSAMYRCASSPGLNTEAFFGQGTRLTVV.

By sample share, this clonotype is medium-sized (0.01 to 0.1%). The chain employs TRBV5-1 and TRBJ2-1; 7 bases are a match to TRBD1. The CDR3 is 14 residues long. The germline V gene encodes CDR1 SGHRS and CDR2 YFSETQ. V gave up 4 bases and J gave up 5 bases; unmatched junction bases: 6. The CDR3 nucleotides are TGCGCCAGCAGCCTCGGGACAGATAACAATGAGCAGTTCTTC. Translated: CASSLGTDNNEQFF.

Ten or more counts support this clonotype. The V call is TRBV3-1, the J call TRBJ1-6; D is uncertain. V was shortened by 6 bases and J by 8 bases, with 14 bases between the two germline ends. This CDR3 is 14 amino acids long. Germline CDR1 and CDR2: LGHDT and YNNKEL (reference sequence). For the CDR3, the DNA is TGTGCCAGCAGACCCTGGGCCGAACATTCACCCCTCCACTTT. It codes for CASRPWAEHSPLHF. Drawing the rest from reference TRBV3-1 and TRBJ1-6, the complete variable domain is DTAVSQTPKYLVTQMGNDKSIKCEQNLGHDTMYWYKQDSKKFLKIMFSYNNKELIINETVPNRFSPKSPDKAHLNLHINSLELGDSAVYFCASRPWAEHSPLHFGNGTRLTVT.

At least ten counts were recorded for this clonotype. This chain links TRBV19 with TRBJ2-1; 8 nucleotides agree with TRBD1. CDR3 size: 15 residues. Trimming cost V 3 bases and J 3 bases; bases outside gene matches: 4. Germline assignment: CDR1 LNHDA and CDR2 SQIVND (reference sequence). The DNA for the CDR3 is TGTGCCAGTAGTATTAAGGACAGGGTCTACAATGAGCAGTTCTTC. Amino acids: CASSIKDRVYNEQFF. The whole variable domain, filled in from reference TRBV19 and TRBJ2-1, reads DGGITQSPKYLFRKEGQNVTLSCEQNLNHDAMYWYRQDPGQGLRLIYYSQIVNDFQKGDIAEGYSVSREKKESFPLTVTSAQKNPTAFYLCASSIKDRVYNEQFFGPGTRLTVL.

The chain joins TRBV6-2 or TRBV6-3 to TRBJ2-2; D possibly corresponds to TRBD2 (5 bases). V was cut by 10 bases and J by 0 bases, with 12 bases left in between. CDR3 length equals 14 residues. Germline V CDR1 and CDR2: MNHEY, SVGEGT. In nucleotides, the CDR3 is TGTGCCACCTTGTTCGGGGCGAACACCGGGGAGCTGTTTTTT. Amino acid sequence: CATLFGANTGELFF.

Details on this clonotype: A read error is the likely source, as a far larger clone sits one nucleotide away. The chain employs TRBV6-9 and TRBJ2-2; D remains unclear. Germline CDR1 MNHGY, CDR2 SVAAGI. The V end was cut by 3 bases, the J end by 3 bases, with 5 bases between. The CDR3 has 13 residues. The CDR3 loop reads CASSYAYTGELFF. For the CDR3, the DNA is TGTGCCAGCAGTTACGCGTACACCGGGGAGCTGTTTTTT.

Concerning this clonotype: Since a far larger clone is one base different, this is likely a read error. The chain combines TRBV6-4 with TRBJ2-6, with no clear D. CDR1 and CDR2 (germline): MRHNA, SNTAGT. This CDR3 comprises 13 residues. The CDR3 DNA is TGTGCTTGTAGGTTCTCTGTGGCCAACGTCCTGACTTTC. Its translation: CACRFSVANVLTF.

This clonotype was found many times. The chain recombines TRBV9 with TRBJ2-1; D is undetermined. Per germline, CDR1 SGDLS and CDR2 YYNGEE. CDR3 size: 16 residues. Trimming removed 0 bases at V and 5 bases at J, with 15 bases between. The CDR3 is CASSVGPGSINNEQFF. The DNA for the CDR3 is TGTGCCAGCAGCGTAGGCCCAGGCAGCATAAACAATGAGCAGTTCTTC.

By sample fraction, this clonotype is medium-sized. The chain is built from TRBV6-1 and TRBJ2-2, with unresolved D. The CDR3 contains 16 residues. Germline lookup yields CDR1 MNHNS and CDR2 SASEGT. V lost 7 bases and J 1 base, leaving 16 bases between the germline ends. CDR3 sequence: CASNPQPTLNTGELFF. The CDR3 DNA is TGTGCCAGCAACCCCCAGCCGACATTGAACACCGGGGAGCTGTTTTTT.

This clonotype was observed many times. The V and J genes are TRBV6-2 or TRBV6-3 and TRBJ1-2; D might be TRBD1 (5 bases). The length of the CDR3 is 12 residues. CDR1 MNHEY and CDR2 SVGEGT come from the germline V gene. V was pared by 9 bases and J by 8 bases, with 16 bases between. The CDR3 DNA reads TGTGCCAGTAGGGGATTCAATAGGGGCTACACCTTC. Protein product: CASRGFNRGYTF.

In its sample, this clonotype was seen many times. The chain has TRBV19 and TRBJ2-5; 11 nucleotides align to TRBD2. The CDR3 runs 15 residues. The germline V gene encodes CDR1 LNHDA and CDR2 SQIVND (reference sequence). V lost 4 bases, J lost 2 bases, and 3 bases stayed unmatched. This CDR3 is CASSTRLAGQETQYF. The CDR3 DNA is TGTGCCAGTAGTACACGACTAGCGGGACAAGAGACCCAGTACTTC.

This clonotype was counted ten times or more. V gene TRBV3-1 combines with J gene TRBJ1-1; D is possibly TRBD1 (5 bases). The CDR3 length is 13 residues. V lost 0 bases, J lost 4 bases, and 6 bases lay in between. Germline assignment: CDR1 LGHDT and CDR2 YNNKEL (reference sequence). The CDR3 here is CASSQDGGTEAFF. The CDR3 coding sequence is TGTGCCAGCAGCCAAGATGGGGGCACTGAAGCTTTCTTT.